These 11 T cell receptor beta chains share one sample of origin, sequenced in a study of blood T cell dynamics during melanoma immunotherapy. Stated time point: pre-treatment baseline. Profiling relied on immunoSEQ multiplex PCR, and the TCRdb table lists in-frame clones only, not all of them. The sample records over 10,000 clones, less than 85% being singletons. The source material was blood, sampled from a patient treated with checkpoint blockade. All receptors come from a human donor with melanoma.

The chain links TRBV19 to TRBJ2-3; 8 bases fit TRBD1. In germline, CDR1 is LNHDA, CDR2 SQIVND (reference sequence). The CDR3 runs 16 residues. V was pared by 6 bases and J by 4 bases, with 12 bases of the junction left unmatched. CDR3 in amino acids: CASRTRQGFSPDTQYF. CDR3 in DNA: TGTGCCAGTAGGACACGACAGGGGTTTTCCCCAGATACGCAGTATTTT. Using reference TRBV19 and TRBJ2-3 for the parts outside the CDR3, the full variable domain is DGGITQSPKYLFRKEGQNVTLSCEQNLNHDAMYWYRQDPGQGLRLIYYSQIVNDFQKGDIAEGYSVSREKKESFPLTVTSAQKNPTAFYLCASRTRQGFSPDTQYFGPGTRLTVL.

The CDR3 bases are TGTGCCAGCAGCTCCCTCCCAAGGTTCTCCTATAATTCACCCCTCCACTTT. Protein sequence: CASSSLPRFSYNSPLHF. This chain links TRBV28 with TRBJ1-6, with no clear D. Per the germline V gene, CDR1 is MDHEN and CDR2 is SYDVKM. V was trimmed by 6 bases and J by 0 bases, leaving 15 bases between them. This CDR3 is 17 amino acids long.

The chain links TRBV7-9 to TRBJ2-7; D is ambiguous. Germline V CDR1 and CDR2: SEHNR, FQNEAQ (reference sequence). The V end lost 4 bases, the J end lost 4 bases, and 23 bases lay between the germline ends. CDR3 size: 17 residues. CDR3 DNA sequence: TGTGCCAGCAGCTCCAACTTGAACGTGGCAGTCTCGTACGAGCAGTACTTC. Protein product: CASSSNLNVAVSYEQYF.

CDR3 in amino acids: CASSLSIAHREGYGYTF. CDR3 sequence (DNA): TGTGCCAGCAGCTTATCTATCGCCCACAGGGAAGGATATGGCTACACCTTC. The V gene is TRBV5-6, the J gene TRBJ1-2; maybe TRBD1 (6 bases). The CDR3 has 17 residues. Germline CDR1 reads SGHDT; CDR2 reads YYEEEE. V dropped 2 bases and J dropped 5 bases, with 22 bases sitting between them.

The rearrangement joins TRBV6-1 to TRBJ2-1; D ambiguous. This CDR3 region has 12 residues. Trimming removed 6 bases from V and 10 bases from J, with 13 bases in between. Per germline, CDR1 MNHNS and CDR2 SASEGT. The CDR3 loop reads CASRHLHSEQFF. The CDR3 coding sequence is TGTGCCAGCAGGCATTTACACAGCGAGCAGTTCTTC.

The V and J genes are TRBV5-1 and TRBJ1-2; TRBD1 agrees at 12 bases. The germline V gene has CDR1 SGHRS and CDR2 YFSETQ. With V trimmed by 0 bases and J by 6 bases, 6 bases remained unmatched. The CDR3 length is 16 residues. The CDR3 sequence is CASSLAGTGGADGYTF. Here the CDR3 DNA reads TGCGCCAGCAGCTTGGCCGGGACAGGGGGCGCGGATGGCTACACCTTC. Full variable domain (rest looked up from reference TRBV5-1 and TRBJ1-2): KAGVTQTPRYLIKTRGQQVTLSCSPISGHRSVSWYQQTPGQGLQFLFEYFSETQRNKGNFPGRFSGRQFSNSRSEMNVSTLELGDSALYLCASSLAGTGGADGYTFGSGTRLTVV.

V gene TRBV5-5 combines with J gene TRBJ2-2, with 7 bases matching TRBD2. The junction had 7 bases not matched to a gene; V was cut back by 2 bases and J by 6 bases. Germline assignment: CDR1 SGHKS and CDR2 YYEKEE (reference sequence). The CDR3 has 15 amino acids. CDR3 sequence: CASSFLTRGAGELFF. CDR3 DNA sequence: TGTGCCAGCAGCTTCCTAACCCGGGGGGCCGGGGAGCTGTTTTTT.

As DNA, the CDR3 is TGTGCCAGCAGCGTAGAAGGTAGCGGGTATACGCAGTATTTT. Its protein product is CASSVEGSGYTQYF. The genes are TRBV9 and TRBJ2-3; TRBD2 matches 7 bases. V gave up 0 bases and J gave up 7 bases; unmatched junction bases: 5. The CDR3 is 14 amino acids. CDR1 and CDR2 from the germline V gene are SGDLS and YYNGEE.

The chain carries TRBV6-1 and TRBJ2-7; D is ambiguous. This CDR3 has 13 amino acids. CDR1 and CDR2 from the germline V gene are MNHNS and SASEGT. V lost 7 bases and J 2 bases, leaving 12 bases between the germline ends. For the CDR3, the DNA is TGTGCCAGCACAGGTAGATTCGCCTACGAGCAGTACTTC. This sequence encodes CASTGRFAYEQYF.

This chain uses TRBV7-2 with TRBJ2-3; D is perhaps TRBD2 (6 bases). The CDR3 extends over 15 amino acids. Germline V lookup: CDR1 SGHTA, CDR2 FQGNSA. V lost 5 bases and J 5 bases, leaving 17 bases between the germline ends. The CDR3 here is CASSPSGGRLDTQYF. The CDR3 region has the DNA TGTGCCAGCAGCCCATCCGGGGGTCGACTAGATACGCAGTATTTT.

The chain uses TRBV6-5 and TRBJ2-2; D gene unclear. Trimming took 1 base from V and 7 from J, leaving 4 bases between them. The germline CDR1 and CDR2 sequences are MNHEY and SVGAGI. This CDR3 spans 12 amino acids. CDR3 region: CASSYLNGELFF. DNA of the CDR3: TGTGCCAGCAGTTACTTGAACGGGGAGCTGTTTTTT.